By share, the clone carrying this T cell receptor beta chain ranks as large (0.1 to 1%). Sequencing was performed with immunoSEQ multiplex PCR; in TCRdb, only in-frame clones are kept and a portion is missing. The sample carries nearly 55,000 clones, 65% to 80% recorded once. This sample stems from a study of blood T cell repertoires in COVID-19. V lost 8 bases to trimming and J lost 4 bases; unmatched junction nucleotides: 3. Germline V gene sequence: CDR1 MGHDK, CDR2 SYGVNS. There are 12 residues in the CDR3. The sequencing sample was made of peripheral blood. The chain combines TRBV25-1 with TRBJ1-1; 8 nucleotides line up with TRBD1. This receptor was obtained from a human donor with active or convalescent COVID-19. The donor label of this sample is uncertain. This CDR3 is CASRTGGTEAFF. The CDR3 DNA follows: TGTGCCAGCCGCACAGGGGGCACTGAAGCTTTCTTT.